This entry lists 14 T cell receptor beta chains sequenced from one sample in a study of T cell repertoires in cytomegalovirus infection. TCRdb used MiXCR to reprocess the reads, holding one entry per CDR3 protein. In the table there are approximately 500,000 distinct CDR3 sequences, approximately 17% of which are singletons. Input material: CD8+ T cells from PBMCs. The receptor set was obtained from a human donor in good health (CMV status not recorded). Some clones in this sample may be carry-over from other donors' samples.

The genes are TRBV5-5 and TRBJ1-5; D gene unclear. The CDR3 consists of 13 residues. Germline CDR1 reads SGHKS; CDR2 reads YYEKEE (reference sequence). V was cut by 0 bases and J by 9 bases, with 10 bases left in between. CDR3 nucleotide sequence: TGTGCCAGCAGCTTGGGGCAGTCATGGCCCCAGCATTTT. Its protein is CASSLGQSWPQHF.

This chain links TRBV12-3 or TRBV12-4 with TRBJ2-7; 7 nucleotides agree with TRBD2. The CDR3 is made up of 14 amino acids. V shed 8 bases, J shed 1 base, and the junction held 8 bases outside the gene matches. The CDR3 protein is CASWGGGSSYEQYF. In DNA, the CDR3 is TGTGCCAGCTGGGGGGGGGGGAGTTCCTACGAGCAGTACTTC.

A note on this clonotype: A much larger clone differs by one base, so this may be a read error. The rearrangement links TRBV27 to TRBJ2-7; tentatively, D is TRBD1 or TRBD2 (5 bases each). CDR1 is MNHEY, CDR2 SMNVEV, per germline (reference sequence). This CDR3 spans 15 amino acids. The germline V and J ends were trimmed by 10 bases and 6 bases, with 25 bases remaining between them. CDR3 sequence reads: CAIGPTGTGRGEQYF. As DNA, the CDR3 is TGTGCCATCGGGCCTACCGGGACCGGACGGGGCGAGCAGTACTTC.

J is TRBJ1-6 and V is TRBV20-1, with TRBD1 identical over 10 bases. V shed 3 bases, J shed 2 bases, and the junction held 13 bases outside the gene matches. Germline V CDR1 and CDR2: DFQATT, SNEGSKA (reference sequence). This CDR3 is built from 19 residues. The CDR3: CSARAPGQGRGTYNSPLHF. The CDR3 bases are TGCAGTGCTAGGGCTCCGGGACAGGGGAGAGGGACCTATAATTCACCCCTCCACTTT.

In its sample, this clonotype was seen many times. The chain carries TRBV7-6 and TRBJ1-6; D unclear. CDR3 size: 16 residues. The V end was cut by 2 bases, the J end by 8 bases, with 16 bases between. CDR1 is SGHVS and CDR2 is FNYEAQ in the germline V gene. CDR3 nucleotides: TGTGCCAGCAGCTTAAGAACTGGGGTTAAAGATTCACCCCTCCACTTT. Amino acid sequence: CASSLRTGVKDSPLHF. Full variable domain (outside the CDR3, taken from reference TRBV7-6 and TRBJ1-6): GAGVSQSPRYKVTKRGQDVALRCDPISGHVSLYWYRQALGQGPEFLTYFNYEAQQDKSGLPNDRFSAERPEGSISTLTIQRTEQRDSAMYRCASSLRTGVKDSPLHFGNGTRLTVT.

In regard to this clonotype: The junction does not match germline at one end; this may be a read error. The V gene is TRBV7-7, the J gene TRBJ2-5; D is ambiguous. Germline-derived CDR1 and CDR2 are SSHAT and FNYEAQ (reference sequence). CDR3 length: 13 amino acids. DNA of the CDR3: TGTGCTAGCAGCTATAAGGAAGGGGAGACCCAGTACTTC. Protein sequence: CASSYKEGETQYF.

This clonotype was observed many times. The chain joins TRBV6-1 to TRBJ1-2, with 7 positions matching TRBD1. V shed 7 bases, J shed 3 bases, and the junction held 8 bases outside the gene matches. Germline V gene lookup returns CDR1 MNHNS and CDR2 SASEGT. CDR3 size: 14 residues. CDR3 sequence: CASTLDRPDYGYTF. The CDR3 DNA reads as TGTGCCAGCACCCTGGACAGGCCGGACTATGGCTACACCTTC.

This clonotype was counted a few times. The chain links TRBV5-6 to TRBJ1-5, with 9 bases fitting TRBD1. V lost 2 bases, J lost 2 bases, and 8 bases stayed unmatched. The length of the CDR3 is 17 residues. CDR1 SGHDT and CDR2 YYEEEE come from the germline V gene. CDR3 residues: CASSFQGQGWGNQPQHF. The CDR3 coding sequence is TGTGCCAGCAGCTTTCAGGGACAGGGCTGGGGCAATCAGCCCCAGCATTTT.

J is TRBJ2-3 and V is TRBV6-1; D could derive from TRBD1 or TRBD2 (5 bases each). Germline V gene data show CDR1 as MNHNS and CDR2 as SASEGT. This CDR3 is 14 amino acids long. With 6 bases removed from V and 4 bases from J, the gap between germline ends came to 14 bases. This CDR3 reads CASRLIQEADTQYF. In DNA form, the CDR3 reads TGTGCCAGCAGATTGATACAGGAGGCAGATACGCAGTATTTT.

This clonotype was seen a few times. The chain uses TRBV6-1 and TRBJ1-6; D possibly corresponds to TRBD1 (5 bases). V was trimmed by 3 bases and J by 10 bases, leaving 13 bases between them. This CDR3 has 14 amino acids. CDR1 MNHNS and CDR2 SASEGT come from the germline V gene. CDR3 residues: CASSDQPGFSPLHF. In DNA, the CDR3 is TGTGCCAGCAGTGATCAACCAGGGTTCTCACCCCTCCACTTT.

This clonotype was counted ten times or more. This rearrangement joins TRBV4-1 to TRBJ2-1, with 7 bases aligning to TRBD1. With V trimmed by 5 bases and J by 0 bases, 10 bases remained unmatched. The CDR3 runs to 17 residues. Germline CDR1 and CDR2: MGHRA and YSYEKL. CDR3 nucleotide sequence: TGCGCCAGCAGCTTACTGAAGACAGGGAGCTCCTACAATGAGCAGTTCTTC. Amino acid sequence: CASSLLKTGSSYNEQFF.

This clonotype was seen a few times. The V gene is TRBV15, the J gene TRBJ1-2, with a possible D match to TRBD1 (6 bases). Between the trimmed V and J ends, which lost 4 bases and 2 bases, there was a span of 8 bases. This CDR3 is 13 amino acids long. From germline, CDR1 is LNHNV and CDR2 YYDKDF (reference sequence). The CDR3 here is CATSKGQNYGYTF. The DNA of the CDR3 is TGTGCCACCAGCAAGGGACAAAACTATGGCTACACCTTC.

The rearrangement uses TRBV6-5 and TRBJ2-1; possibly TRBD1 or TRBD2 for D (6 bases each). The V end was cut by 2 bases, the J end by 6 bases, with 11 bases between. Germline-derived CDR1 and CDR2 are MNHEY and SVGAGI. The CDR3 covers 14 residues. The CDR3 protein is CASSYAGGGNEQFF. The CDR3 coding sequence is TGTGCCAGCAGTTACGCTGGAGGGGGCAATGAGCAGTTCTTC.

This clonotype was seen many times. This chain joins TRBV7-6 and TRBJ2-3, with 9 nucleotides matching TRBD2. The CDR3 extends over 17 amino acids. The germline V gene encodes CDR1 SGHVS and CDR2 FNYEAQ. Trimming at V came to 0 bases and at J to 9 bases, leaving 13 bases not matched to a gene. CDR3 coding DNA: TGTGCCAGCAGCTTAGCTTCCAGCGGGGGGAGGGATGGCACGCAGTATTTT. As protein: CASSLASSGGRDGTQYF.